The present T cell receptor (beta chain) was sequenced within a study of shared clonotypes between healthy human individuals. Study-wide points: Exclusively blood specimens were collected; tissue repertoires likely differ.

CDR3 size: 14 residues. With 5 bases removed from V and 2 bases from J, the gap between germline ends came to 12 bases. In germline, CDR1 is SGHAT, CDR2 FQNNGV. Produced via immunoSEQ multiplex PCR; TCRdb's table is partial and in-frame only. The sample contains around 480,000 clones, 60% to 80% of which appear only once. This clone was counted once. The antigen is unknown. The chain joins TRBV11-2 to TRBJ1-2, with D possibly being TRBD1 (5 bases). This TCR was recovered from a woman between 35 and 50 years old in good health. Some clones in this sample may be carry-over from other donors' samples. The sequencing sample was made of PBMCs. Here the CDR3 DNA reads TGTGCCAGCAGCCCCGGGGCCGGCAACTATGGCTACACCTTC. This sequence encodes CASSPGAGNYGYTF.